This TCR beta chain was obtained from a study of T cell changes during pregnancy in multiple sclerosis. Clones were read by immunoSEQ multiplex PCR, and TCRdb kept only the in-frame ones, dropping some. The sample contains tens of thousands of clones, 85% to 90% of which appear only once. The clonotype originates from a female donor in good health, enrolled as a control in a pregnancy study. This specimen consisted of peripheral blood, obtained in the first trimester of pregnancy.

The CDR3 region is CASSVIAGGPNEQFF. CDR3 bases: TGTGCCAGCAGTGTAATAGCGGGAGGGCCCAATGAGCAGTTCTTC. The chain recombines TRBV6-4 with TRBJ2-1; TRBD2 aligns across 11 bases. This CDR3 spans 15 amino acids. Unmatched junction bases numbered 5, after V lost 4 bases and J lost 6 bases. Germline V gene lookup returns CDR1 MRHNA and CDR2 SNTAGT.